This T cell receptor beta chain derives from a study of cytomegalovirus exposure and HLA in healthy donors. Study conclusions and caveats: Later on, an analysis tied around 17,000 TCR beta sequences to HLA alleles at 0.05 false discovery rate. Among CMV-associated TCR beta chains, most appeared HLA-restricted in a later analysis. Most TCRs appeared rarely, but some public TCRs recurred in many donors.

Use of 60 Vbeta and 13 Jbeta primers characterized the PCR. Some clones are missing from TCRdb's copy, which holds only in-frame ones; the method was immunoSEQ multiplex PCR. This sample has 150,000 to 200,000 clones; approximately 71% occur once, and the top ten carry 11%. The CDR3 is 15 amino acids. Germline V CDR1 and CDR2: SGDLS, YYNGEE. V was clipped by 3 bases and J by 6 bases, with 15 bases between them. Regarding this clone: The target antigen is unknown.

The TCR was taken from a man aged 18 to 29 in good health and CMV-seropositive. The sequenced sample consisted of PBMCs. The V gene is TRBV9, the J gene TRBJ2-2; the D gene is possibly TRBD2 (6 bases). CDR3 amino acids: CASSGRTGGPGELFF. CDR3 DNA sequence: TGTGCCAGCAGCGGAAGGACCGGGGGTCCCGGGGAGCTGTTTTTT.